This T cell receptor beta chain was retrieved from a study of T-cell memory formation after mild COVID-19. Study findings and constraints: Within pre-infection memory, some responding clones were found, suggesting cross-reactive memory joined. Mainly CM and EM harbored the contracting CD4+ clones; mainly EMRA harbored the CD8+ ones.

Trimming left V 4 bases short and J 5 bases short, with 14 bases between. The CDR3 has 14 amino acids. Germline V gene lookup returns CDR1 SEHNR and CDR2 FQNEAQ (reference sequence). Researchers used 5'RACE with constant-segment primers to make TCR alpha and TCR beta cDNA libraries that carry sample barcodes and UMIs. TCRdb fed the 5' RACE reads into MiXCR, producing one record per CDR3 protein. The data hold 280,000 or so distinct CDR3 sequences, with roughly 18% observed a single time. This clonotype was counted a few times. Its antigen is not known. The sequenced material came from PBMCs or a T cell subset sorted from them (not recorded which). The V call is TRBV7-9, the J call TRBJ2-5; unclear D gene. The TCR comes from a man younger than 35 who had mild COVID-19 (a few samples of this study predate the infection). Cell type and time point are not known. The CDR3 loop reads CASSSGPRRETQYF. The CDR3 DNA is TGTGCCAGCAGCTCGGGCCCCCGTAGGGAGACCCAGTACTTC.